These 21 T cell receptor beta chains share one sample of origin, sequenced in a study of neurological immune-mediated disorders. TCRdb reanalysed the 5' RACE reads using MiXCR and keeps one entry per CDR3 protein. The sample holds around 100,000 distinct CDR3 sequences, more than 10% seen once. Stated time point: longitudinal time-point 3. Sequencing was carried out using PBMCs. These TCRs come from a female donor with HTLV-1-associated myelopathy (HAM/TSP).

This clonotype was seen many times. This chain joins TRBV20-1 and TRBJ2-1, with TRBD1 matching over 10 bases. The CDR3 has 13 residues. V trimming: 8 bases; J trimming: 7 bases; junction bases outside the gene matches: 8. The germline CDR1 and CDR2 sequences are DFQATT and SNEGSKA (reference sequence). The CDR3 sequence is CSLRQGARNEQFF. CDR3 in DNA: TGCAGTCTCAGACAGGGGGCGCGAAATGAGCAGTTCTTC.

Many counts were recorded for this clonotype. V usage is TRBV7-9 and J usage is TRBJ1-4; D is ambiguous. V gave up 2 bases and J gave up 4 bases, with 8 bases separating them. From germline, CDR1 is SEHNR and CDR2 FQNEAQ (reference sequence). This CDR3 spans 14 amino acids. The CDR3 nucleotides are TGTGCCAGCAGCTTAACAGAGAGTAATGAAAAACTGTTTTTT. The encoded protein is CASSLTESNEKLFF.

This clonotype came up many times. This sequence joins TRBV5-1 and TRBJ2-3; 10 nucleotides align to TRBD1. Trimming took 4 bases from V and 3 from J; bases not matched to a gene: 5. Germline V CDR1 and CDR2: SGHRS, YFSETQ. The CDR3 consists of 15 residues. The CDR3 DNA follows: TGCGCCAGCAGCACGGGACAGGGGTCTACAGATACGCAGTATTTT. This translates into CASSTGQGSTDTQYF.

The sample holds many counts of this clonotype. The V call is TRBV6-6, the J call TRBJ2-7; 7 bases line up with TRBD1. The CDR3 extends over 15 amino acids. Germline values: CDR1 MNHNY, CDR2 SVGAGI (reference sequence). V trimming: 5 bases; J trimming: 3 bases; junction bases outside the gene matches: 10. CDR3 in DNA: TGTGCCAGCAGTCAGGGGGAGAGGATGAACTACGAGCAGTACTTC. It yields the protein CASSQGERMNYEQYF.

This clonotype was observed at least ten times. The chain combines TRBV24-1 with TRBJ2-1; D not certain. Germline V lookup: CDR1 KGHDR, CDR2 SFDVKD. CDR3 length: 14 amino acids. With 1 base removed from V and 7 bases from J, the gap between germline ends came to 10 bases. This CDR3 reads CATSDFASLNEQFF. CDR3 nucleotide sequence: TGTGCCACCAGTGATTTTGCTAGTCTAAATGAGCAGTTCTTC.

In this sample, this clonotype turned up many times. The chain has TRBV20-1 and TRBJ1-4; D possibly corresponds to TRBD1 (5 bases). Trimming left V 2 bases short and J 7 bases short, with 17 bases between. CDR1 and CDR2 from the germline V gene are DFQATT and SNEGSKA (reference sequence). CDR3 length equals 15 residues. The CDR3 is CSARPVTGPGEKLFF. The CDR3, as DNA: TGCAGTGCTAGACCCGTTACAGGCCCGGGTGAAAAACTGTTTTTT.

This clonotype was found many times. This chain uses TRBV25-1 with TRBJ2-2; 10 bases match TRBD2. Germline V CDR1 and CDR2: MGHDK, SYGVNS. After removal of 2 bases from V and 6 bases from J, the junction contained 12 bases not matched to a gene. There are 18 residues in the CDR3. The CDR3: CASSENRQRGGVAGELFF. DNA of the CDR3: TGTGCCAGCAGTGAAAATCGGCAGCGGGGGGGGGTCGCCGGGGAGCTGTTTTTT.

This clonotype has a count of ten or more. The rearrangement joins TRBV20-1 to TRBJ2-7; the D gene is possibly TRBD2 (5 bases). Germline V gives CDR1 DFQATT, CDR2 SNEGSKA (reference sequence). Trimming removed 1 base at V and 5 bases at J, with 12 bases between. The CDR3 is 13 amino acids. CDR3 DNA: TGCAGTGCTAGAGGAGGGTACGTGGACGAGCAGTACTTC. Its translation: CSARGGYVDEQYF.

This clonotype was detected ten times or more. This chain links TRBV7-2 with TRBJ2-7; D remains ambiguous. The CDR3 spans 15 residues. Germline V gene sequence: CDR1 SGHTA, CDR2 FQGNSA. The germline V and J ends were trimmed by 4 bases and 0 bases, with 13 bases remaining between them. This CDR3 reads CASSSFRTASYEQYF. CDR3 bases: TGTGCCAGCAGCTCATTCCGGACGGCCTCCTACGAGCAGTACTTC.

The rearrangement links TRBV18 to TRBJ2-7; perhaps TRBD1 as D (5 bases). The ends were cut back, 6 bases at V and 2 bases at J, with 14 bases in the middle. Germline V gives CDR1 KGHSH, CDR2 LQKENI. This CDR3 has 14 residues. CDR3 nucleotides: TGTGCCAGCTCCCGGACATGGGGAACCTACGAGCAGTACTTC. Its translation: CASSRTWGTYEQYF. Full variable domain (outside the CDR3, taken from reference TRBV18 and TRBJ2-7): NAGVMQNPRHLVRRRGQEARLRCSPMKGHSHVYWYRQLPEEGLKFMVYLQKENIIDESGMPKERFSAEFPKEGPSILRIQQVVRGDSAAYFCASSRTWGTYEQYFGPGTRLTVT.

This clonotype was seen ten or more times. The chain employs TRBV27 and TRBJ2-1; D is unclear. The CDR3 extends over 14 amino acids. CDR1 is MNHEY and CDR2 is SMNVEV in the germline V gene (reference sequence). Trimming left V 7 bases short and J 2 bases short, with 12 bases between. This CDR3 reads CASTVLGTYNEQFF. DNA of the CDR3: TGTGCCAGCACCGTCCTGGGAACCTACAATGAGCAGTTCTTC.

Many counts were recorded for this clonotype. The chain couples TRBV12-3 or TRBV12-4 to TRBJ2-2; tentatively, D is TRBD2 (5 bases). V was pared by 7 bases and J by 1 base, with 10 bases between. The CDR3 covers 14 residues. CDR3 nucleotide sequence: TGTGCCAGCAACGGGAACAGGAACACCGGGGAGCTGTTTTTT. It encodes CASNGNRNTGELFF.

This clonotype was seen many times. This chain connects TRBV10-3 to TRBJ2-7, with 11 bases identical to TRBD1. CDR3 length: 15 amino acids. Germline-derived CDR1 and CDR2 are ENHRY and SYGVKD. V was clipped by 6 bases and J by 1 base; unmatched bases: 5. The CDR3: CAISYGTGGSYEQYF. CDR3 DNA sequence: TGTGCCATCAGCTACGGGACAGGGGGGTCCTACGAGCAGTACTTC.

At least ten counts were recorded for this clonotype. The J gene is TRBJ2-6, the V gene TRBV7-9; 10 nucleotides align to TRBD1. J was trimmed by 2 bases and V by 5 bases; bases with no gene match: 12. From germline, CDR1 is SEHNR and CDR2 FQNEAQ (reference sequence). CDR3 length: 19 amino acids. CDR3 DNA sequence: TGTGCCAGCAGCCGCTTACGGGACAGGGGAGTAGCTGGGGCCAACGTCCTGACTTTC. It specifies CASSRLRDRGVAGANVLTF.

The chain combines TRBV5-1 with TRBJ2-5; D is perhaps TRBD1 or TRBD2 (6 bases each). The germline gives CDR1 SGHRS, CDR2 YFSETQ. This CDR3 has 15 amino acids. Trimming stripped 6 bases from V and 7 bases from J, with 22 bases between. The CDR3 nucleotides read TGCGCCAGCACCCTAGCCCTGGGGGGCCATGGGACCCAGTACTTC. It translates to CASTLALGGHGTQYF.

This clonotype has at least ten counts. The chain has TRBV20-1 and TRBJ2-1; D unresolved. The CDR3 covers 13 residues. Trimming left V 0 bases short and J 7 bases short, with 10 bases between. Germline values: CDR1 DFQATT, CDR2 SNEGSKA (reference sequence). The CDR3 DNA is TGCAGTGCTAGAGATCTCACCGGTAATGAGCAGTTCTTC. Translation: CSARDLTGNEQFF.

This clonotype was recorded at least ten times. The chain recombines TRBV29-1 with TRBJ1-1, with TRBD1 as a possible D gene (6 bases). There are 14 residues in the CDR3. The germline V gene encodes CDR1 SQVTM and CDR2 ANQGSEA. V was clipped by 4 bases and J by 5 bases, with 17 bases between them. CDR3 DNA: TGCAGCGTTGTGGGGGCGGGGGTTGTGACTGAAGCTTTCTTT. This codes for CSVVGAGVVTEAFF. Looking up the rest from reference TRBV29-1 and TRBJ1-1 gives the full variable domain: SAVISQKPSRDICQRGTSLTIQCQVDSQVTMMFWYRQQPGQSLTLIATANQGSEATYESGFVIDKFPISRPNLTFSTLTVSNMSPEDSSIYLCSVVGAGVVTEAFFGQGTRLTVV.

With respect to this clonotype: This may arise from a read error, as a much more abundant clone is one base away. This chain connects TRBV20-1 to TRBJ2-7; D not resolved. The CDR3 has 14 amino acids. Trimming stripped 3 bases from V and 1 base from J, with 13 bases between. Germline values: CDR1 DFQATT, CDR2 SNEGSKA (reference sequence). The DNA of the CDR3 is TGCAGTGCTAGTGCCAGAACCGAATCCTACGAGCAGTACTTC. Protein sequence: CSASARTESYEQYF.

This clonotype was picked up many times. The CDR3 DNA reads as TGTGCCAGCACCGAAGATCGTCGGGATGGCTACACCTTC. Translating gives CASTEDRRDGYTF. The V gene is TRBV25-1, the J gene TRBJ1-2; D is ambiguous. The CDR3 is 13 amino acids. Germline assignment: CDR1 MGHDK and CDR2 SYGVNS. V gave up 7 bases and J gave up 6 bases, with 15 bases separating them.

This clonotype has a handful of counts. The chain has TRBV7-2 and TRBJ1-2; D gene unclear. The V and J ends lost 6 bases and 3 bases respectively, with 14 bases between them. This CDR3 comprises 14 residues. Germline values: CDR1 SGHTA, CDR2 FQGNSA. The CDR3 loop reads CASRLSSADYGYTF. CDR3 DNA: TGTGCCAGCAGACTTAGCTCGGCCGACTATGGCTACACCTTC.

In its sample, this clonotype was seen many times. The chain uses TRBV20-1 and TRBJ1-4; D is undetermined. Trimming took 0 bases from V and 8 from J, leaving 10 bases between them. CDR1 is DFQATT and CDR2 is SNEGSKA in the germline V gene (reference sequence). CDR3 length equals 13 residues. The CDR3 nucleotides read TGCAGTGCTAGAGATCGTGTCGGGGAAAAACTGTTTTTT. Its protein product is CSARDRVGEKLFF.